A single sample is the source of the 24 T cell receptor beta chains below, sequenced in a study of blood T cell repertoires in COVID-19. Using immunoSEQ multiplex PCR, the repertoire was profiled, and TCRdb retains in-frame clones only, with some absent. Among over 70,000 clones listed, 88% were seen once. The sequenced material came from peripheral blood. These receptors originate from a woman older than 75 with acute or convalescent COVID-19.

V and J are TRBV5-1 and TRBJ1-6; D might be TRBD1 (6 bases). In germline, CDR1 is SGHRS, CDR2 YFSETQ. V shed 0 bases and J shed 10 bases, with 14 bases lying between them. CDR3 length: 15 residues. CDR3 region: CASSLGGTYGSPLHF. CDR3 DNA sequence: TGCGCCAGCAGCTTGGGAGGGACATACGGGTCACCCCTCCACTTT.

The chain's CDR3 is CASSDRGGPNSPLHF. For the CDR3, the DNA is TGTGCCAGCAGTGACCGGGGTGGGCCAAATTCACCCCTCCACTTT. This sequence joins TRBV6-2 or TRBV6-3 and TRBJ1-6; D is unclear. The CDR3 has 15 amino acids. The ends were cut back, 5 bases at V and 7 bases at J, with 15 bases in the middle. Per germline, CDR1 MNHEY and CDR2 SVGEGT.

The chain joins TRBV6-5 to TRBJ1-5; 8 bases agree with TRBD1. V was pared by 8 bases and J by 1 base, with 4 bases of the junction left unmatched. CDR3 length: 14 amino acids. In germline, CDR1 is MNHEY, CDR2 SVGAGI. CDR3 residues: CASADRASNQPQHF. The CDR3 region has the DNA TGTGCCAGCGCGGACAGGGCCAGCAATCAGCCCCAGCATTTT.

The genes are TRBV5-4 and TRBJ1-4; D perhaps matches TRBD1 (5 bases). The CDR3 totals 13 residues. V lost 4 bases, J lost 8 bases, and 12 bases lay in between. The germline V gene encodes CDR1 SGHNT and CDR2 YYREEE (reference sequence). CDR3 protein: CASSVRVGEKLFF. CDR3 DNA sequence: TGTGCCAGCAGCGTCAGGGTTGGGGAAAAACTGTTTTTT.

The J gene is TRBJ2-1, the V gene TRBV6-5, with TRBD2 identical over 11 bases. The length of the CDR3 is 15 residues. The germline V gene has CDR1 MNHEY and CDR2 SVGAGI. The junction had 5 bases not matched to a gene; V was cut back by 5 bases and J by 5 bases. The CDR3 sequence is CASSLLAGADNEQFF. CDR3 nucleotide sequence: TGTGCCAGCAGTCTACTAGCGGGGGCGGACAATGAGCAGTTCTTC.

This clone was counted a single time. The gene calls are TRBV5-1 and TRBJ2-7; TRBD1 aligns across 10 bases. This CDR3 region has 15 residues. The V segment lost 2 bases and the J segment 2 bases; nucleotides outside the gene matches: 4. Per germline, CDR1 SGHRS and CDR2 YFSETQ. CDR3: CASSFRQGATYEQYF. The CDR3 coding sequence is TGCGCCAGCAGCTTCCGACAGGGGGCAACCTACGAGCAGTACTTC.

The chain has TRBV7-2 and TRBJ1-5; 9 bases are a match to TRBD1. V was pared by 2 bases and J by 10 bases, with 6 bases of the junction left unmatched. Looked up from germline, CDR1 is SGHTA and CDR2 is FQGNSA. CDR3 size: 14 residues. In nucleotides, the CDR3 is TGTGCCAGCAGCTTAAAAGGACAGGGGTCACCCCAGCATTTT. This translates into CASSLKGQGSPQHF. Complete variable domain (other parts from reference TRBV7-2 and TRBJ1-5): GAGVSQSPSNKVTEKGKDVELRCDPISGHTALYWYRQSLGQGLEFLIYFQGNSAPDKSGLPSDRFSAERTGGSVSTLTIQRTQQEDSAVYLCASSLKGQGSPQHFGDGTRLSIL.

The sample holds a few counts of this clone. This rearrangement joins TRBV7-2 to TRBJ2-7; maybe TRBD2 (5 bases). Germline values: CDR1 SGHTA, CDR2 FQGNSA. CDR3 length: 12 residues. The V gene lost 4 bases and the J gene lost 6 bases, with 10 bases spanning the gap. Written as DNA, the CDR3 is TGTGCCAGCAGCTCGCTGAGGGTCGAGCAGTACTTC. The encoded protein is CASSSLRVEQYF.

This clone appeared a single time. The CDR3 bases are TGTGCCAGCAGCCCTACCGGGACTTCAAATGAGCAGTTCTTC. Amino acid sequence: CASSPTGTSNEQFF. The V and J genes are TRBV5-5 and TRBJ2-1; TRBD2 is a possible D gene (6 bases). The CDR3 loop spans 14 amino acids. Germline CDR1 is SGHKS and CDR2 is YYEKEE (reference sequence). The V end lost 4 bases, the J end lost 7 bases, and 15 bases lay between the germline ends.

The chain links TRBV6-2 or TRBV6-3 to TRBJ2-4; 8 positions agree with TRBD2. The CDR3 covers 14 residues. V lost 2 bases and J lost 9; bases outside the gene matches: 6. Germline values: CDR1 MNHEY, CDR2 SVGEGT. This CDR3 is CASSYATSGRIQYF. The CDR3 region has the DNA TGTGCCAGCAGTTACGCCACTAGCGGACGCATTCAGTACTTC.

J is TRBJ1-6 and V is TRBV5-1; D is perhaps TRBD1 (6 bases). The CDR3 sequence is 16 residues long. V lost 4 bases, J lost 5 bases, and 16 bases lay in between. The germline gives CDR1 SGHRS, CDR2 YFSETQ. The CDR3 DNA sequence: TGCGCCAGCAGCAATACCGGACAGAACAATAATTCACCCCTCCACTTT. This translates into CASSNTGQNNNSPLHF.

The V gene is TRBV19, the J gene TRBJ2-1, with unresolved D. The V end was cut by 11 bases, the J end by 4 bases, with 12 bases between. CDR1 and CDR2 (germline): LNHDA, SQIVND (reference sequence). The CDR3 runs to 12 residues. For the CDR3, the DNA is TGTGCCTCCTCACCCCAGTACAATGAGCAGTTCTTC. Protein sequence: CASSPQYNEQFF.

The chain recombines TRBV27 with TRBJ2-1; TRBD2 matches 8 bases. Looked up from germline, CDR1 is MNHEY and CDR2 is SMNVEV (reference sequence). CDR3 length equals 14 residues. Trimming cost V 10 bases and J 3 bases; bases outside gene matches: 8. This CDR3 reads CATRGGAFYNEQFF. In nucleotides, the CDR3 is TGTGCCACCCGGGGGGGGGCTTTCTACAATGAGCAGTTCTTC.

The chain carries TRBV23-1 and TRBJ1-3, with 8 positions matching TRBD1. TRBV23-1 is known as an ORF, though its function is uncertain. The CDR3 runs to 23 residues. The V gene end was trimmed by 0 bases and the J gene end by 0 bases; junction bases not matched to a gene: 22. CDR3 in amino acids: CASSQSTTSPGQAIISSGNTIYF. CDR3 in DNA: TGCGCCAGCAGTCAATCGACAACGAGCCCGGGACAGGCGATAATAAGCTCTGGAAACACCATATATTTT.

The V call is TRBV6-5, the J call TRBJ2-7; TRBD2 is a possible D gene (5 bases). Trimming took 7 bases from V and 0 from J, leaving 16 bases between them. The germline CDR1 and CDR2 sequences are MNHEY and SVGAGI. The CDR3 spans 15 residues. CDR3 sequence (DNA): TGTGCCAGCACCCCTCTAGCTAGCAGCTCCTACGAGCAGTACTTC. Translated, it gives CASTPLASSSYEQYF.

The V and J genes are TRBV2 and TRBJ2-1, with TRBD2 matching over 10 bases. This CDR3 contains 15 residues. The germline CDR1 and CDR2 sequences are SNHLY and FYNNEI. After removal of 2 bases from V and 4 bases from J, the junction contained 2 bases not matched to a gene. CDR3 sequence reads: CASSETSGAYNEQFF. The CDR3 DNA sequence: TGTGCCAGCAGTGAAACTAGCGGGGCTTACAATGAGCAGTTCTTC. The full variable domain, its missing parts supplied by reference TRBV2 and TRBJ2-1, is EPEVTQTPSHQVTQMGQEVILRCVPISNHLYFYWYRQILGQKVEFLVSFYNNEISEKSEIFDDQFSVERPDGSNFTLKIRSTKLEDSAMYFCASSETSGAYNEQFFGPGTRLTVL.

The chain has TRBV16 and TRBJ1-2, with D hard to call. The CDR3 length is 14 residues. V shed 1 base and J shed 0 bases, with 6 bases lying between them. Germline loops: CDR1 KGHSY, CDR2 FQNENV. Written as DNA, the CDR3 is TGTGCCAGCAGCCAATATCCAGCTAACTATGGCTACACCTTC. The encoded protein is CASSQYPANYGYTF.

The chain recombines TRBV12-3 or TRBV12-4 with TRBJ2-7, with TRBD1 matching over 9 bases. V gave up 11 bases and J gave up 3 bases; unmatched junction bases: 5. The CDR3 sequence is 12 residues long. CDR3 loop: CACGTGNYEQYF. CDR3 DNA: TGTGCCTGCGGGACAGGGAACTACGAGCAGTACTTC.

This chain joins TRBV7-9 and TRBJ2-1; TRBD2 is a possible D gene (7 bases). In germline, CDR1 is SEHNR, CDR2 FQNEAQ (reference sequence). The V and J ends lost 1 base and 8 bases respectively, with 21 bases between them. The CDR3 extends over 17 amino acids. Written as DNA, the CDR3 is TGTGCCAGCAGCTTAGTTGGGAGGGGGGAATTTAAGGATGAGCAGTTCTTC. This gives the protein CASSLVGRGEFKDEQFF.

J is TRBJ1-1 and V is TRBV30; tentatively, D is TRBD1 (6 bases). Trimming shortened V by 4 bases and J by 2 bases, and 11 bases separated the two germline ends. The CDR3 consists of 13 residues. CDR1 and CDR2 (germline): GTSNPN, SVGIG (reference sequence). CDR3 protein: CAWTRGTNTEAFF. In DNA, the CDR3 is TGTGCCTGGACGAGGGGGACAAACACTGAAGCTTTCTTT. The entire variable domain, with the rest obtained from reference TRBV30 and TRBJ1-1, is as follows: SQTIHQWPATLVQPVGSPLSLECTVEGTSNPNLYWYRQAAGRGLQLLFYSVGIGQISSEVPQNLSASRPQDRQFILSSKKLLLSDSGFYLCAWTRGTNTEAFFGQGTRLTVV.

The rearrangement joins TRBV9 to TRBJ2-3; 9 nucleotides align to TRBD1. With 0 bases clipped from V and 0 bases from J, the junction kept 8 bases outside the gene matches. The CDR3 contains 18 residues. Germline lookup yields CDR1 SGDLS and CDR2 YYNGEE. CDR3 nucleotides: TGTGCCAGCAGCGTAGGCCCTACAGGGGGCCCTAGCACAGATACGCAGTATTTT. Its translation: CASSVGPTGGPSTDTQYF. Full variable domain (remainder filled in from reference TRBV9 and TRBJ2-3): DSGVTQTPKHLITATGQRVTLRCSPRSGDLSVYWYQQSLDQGLQFLIQYYNGEERAKGNILERFSAQQFPDLHSELNLSSLELGDSALYFCASSVGPTGGPSTDTQYFGPGTRLTVL.

The DNA for the CDR3 is TGTGCCAGCAGTCCCGGACTGAGCACTGAAGCTTTCTTT. Amino acid sequence: CASSPGLSTEAFF. This chain connects TRBV12-3 or TRBV12-4 to TRBJ1-1; D unresolved. V was pared by 5 bases and J by 4 bases, with 11 bases between. The CDR3 is made up of 13 amino acids.

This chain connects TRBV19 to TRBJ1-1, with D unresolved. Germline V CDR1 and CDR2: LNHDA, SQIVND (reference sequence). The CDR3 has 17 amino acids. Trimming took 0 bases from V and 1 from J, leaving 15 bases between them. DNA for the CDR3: TGTGCCAGTAGTATAGATCGGTCAGCGGAGGGGAACACTGAAGCTTTCTTT. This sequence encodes CASSIDRSAEGNTEAFF.

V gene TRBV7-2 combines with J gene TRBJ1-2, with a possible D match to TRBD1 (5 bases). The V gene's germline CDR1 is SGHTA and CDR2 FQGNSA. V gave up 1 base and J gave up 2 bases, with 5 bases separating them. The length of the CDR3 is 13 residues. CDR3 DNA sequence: TGTGCCAGCAGCTTAGAGGGGAACTATGGCTACACCTTC. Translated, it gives CASSLEGNYGYTF.